These T cell receptor beta chains were read from a single sample in a study of cytomegalovirus exposure and HLA in healthy donors. The protocol was immunoSEQ multiplex PCR, while the TCRdb copy is restricted to in-frame clones and leaves out a portion. Of 84,000 or so clones in the sample, 60% to 85% were seen once. The sequenced sample consisted of PBMCs. The source is a boy aged 10-17 years in good health and CMV-seronegative. The CDR3 runs from the conserved cysteine through the conserved F or W. D genes are given only for firm matches. Part of the rows lack a size; the others show once, few, many or a class for expanded clones.

abundance,d_gene,v_gene,j_gene,CDR3nt,CDR3aa
-,-,TRBV2,TRBJ2-5,TGTGCCAGCAGTGTACTATTTAAAGAGACCCAGTACTTC,CASSVLFKETQYF
few,-,TRBV23-1,TRBJ1-1,TGCGCCAGCAGTCGTGGCAACAGGACTGAAGCTTTCTTT,CASSRGNRTEAFF
-,-,TRBV29-1,TRBJ2-5,TGCAGCGTTGGTGGGACTGAGACCCAGTACTTC,CSVGGTETQYF
few,TRBD1,TRBV5-1,TRBJ1-1,TGCGCCAGCAGCTCGATGGACAGGGGGTGGGCTTTCTTT,CASSSMDRGWAFF
-,TRBD2,TRBV7-8,TRBJ2-7,TGTGCCAGCAGCCCACTACCGGGAGGGTCCGAGCAGTACTTC,CASSPLPGGSEQYF
few,-,TRBV9,TRBJ1-1,TGTGCCAGCAGCACTAACAGGGTATCTGAAGCTTTCTTT,CASSTNRVSEAFF
few,TRBD1,TRBV9,TRBJ2-7,TGTGCCAGCAGCAAAGAGACGACAGGGTCCTACGAGCAGTACTTC,CASSKETTGSYEQYF
-,-,TRBV10-3,TRBJ2-7,TGTGCCATCAGTGAGTCTGGGGGCCTTTCCTACGAGCAGTACTTC,CAISESGGLSYEQYF
few,TRBD1,TRBV6-5,TRBJ1-1,TGTGCCAGCAGGCTAACTTCAGGGGGAAGCACTGAAGCTTTCTTT,CASRLTSGGSTEAFF
few,TRBD1,TRBV6-1,TRBJ1-1,TGTGCCAGCAGTGATTCGACAGGGCACACTGAAGCTTTCTTT,CASSDSTGHTEAFF
-,-,TRBV13,TRBJ2-3,TGTGCCAGCAGCTCCCCAACGACAGACAGCACAGATACGCAGTATTTT,CASSSPTTDSTDTQYF
-,-,TRBV27,TRBJ1-2,TGTGCCAGCAGTCAGAGCGGTCCTAACTATGGCTACACCTTC,CASSQSGPNYGYTF
once,-,TRBV5-8,TRBJ2-7,TGTGCCAGCAGCTTGCTCCCGGGAAACGAGCAGTACTTC,CASSLLPGNEQYF
once,-,TRBV11-2,TRBJ1-1,TGTGCCAGCAGCTTCGCGGGGGCGAAGGCCACTGAAGCTTTCTTT,CASSFAGAKATEAFF
-,-,TRBV6-1,TRBJ1-5,TGTGCCAGCAGTGAAGAAACCTGGGCAGGGCGACAGCCCCAGCATTTT,CASSEETWAGRQPQHF
-,-,TRBV29-1,TRBJ2-3,TGCAGCGCACTGGACATCGAGCGAGATGGGGCAGATACGCAGTATTTT,CSALDIERDGADTQYF
-,-,TRBV28,TRBJ2-5,TGTGCCAGCAGCACGACAGTTAGGGAGACCCAGTACTTC,CASSTTVRETQYF
-,TRBD1,TRBV4-1,TRBJ1-1,TGCGCCAGCAGCCGCACAGGGGGGGACACTGAAGCTTTCTTT,CASSRTGGDTEAFF
-,-,TRBV19,TRBJ1-1,TGTGCCAGTAGTTACGGGAGGAGAACTGAAGCTTTCTTT,CASSYGRRTEAFF
few,TRBD1,TRBV4-1,TRBJ1-5,TGCGCCAGCAGCCAGAGGACAGGGATTGTGAATCAGCCCCAGCATTTT,CASSQRTGIVNQPQHF
-,TRBD1,TRBV7-9,TRBJ1-1,TGTGCCAACACCTGGACAGGGATGAACACTGAAGCTTTCTTT,CANTWTGMNTEAFF
-,-,TRBV29-1,TRBJ2-7,TGCAGCGTTGGATACGGCTCCTACGAGCAGTACTTC,CSVGYGSYEQYF
few,-,TRBV5-8,TRBJ1-5,TGTGCCAGCAGCTTGATATACAGGGCGGATCAGCCCCAGCATTTT,CASSLIYRADQPQHF
-,TRBD2,TRBV28,TRBJ2-7,TGTGCCAGCAGCCCAGATTCGGGACTAGCGGGGCGAGACGAGCAGTACTTC,CASSPDSGLAGRDEQYF
-,-,TRBV6-5,TRBJ2-7,TGTGCCAGCAGTTATCGGACAGTCTCCTACGAGCAGTACTTC,CASSYRTVSYEQYF
-,TRBD1,TRBV5-8,TRBJ1-1,TGTGCCAGCAGCTTGGTAACAGGGGGCGCCTTGAACACTGAAGCTTTCTTT,CASSLVTGGALNTEAFF
-,-,TRBV6-5,TRBJ2-7,TGTGCCAGCACCGGGACAAACGAGCAGTACTTC,CASTGTNEQYF
few,-,TRBV5-6,TRBJ1-5,TGTGCCAGCAGCTTGGGGGGCAGCAATCAGCCCCAGCATTTT,CASSLGGSNQPQHF
-,TRBD1,TRBV2,TRBJ2-3,TGTGCCAGCAAACTACGGGACAGGGTCACAGATACGCAGTATTTT,CASKLRDRVTDTQYF
-,-,TRBV30,TRBJ1-5,TGTGCCTGGAGTGTCGGGGAGAATCAGCCCCAGCATTTT,CAWSVGENQPQHF
-,TRBD1,TRBV4-3,TRBJ1-1,TGCGCCAGCAGCCAATTTCACAGGGGGACCACTGAAGCTTTCTTT,CASSQFHRGTTEAFF
-,-,TRBV27,TRBJ1-1,TGTGCCAGCAGTTTAGGAGGGAACACTTACGAAGCTTTCTTT,CASSLGGNTYEAFF
-,TRBD1,TRBV7-3,TRBJ2-7,TGTGCCAGCAGCACCGGGACAGGCGAGCAGTACTTC,CASSTGTGEQYF
-,TRBD1,TRBV5-6,TRBJ2-1,TGTGCCAGCAGCCTGCGGGACAGGGGGCCGGGAGGTGAGCAGTTCTTC,CASSLRDRGPGGEQFF
-,-,TRBV6-1,TRBJ1-4,TGTGCCAGCAGTGAAGCCCAGTTCCCGAAACTGTTTTTT,CASSEAQFPKLFF
-,-,TRBV18,TRBJ1-2,TGTGCCAGCTCACCACCGGGGACACCCTATGGCTACACCTTC,CASSPPGTPYGYTF
-,-,TRBV4-3,TRBJ1-1,TGCGCCAGCAGCCAAGACAGGTGGCCGAACACTGAAGCTTTCTTT,CASSQDRWPNTEAFF
-,TRBD1,TRBV7-8,TRBJ2-7,TGTGCCAGCAGCCCAACTTGGGACAGGGTCTCCCACGAGCAGTACTTC,CASSPTWDRVSHEQYF
-,-,TRBV29-1,TRBJ1-1,TGCAGCGTAGGAAGACAACTTAACACTGAAGCTTTCTTT,CSVGRQLNTEAFF
-,-,TRBV28,TRBJ1-4,TGTGCCAGCAGTTTGGGTCAGAAGTACGGGAAACTGTTTTTT,CASSLGQKYGKLFF
few,TRBD2,TRBV7-2,TRBJ2-3,TGTGCCAGCAGCCCCCAAGCGGGATACACAGATACGCAGTATTTT,CASSPQAGYTDTQYF
-,-,TRBV30,TRBJ1-3,TGTGCCTGGAATGCTCACAGCACATCTGGAAACACCATATATTTT,CAWNAHSTSGNTIYF
-,-,TRBV19,TRBJ1-1,TGTGCCAGTAGTCAGGTCGGTGAAGCTTTCTTT,CASSQVGEAFF
-,-,TRBV28,TRBJ2-3,TGTGCCAGCAACATGGTCCCCAACACAGATACGCAGTATTTT,CASNMVPNTDTQYF
-,-,TRBV7-9,TRBJ1-5,TGTGCCAGCAGCCAGGACTTCAATCAGCCCCAGCATTTT,CASSQDFNQPQHF
-,-,TRBV6-5,TRBJ2-7,TGTGCCAGCAGTTACTCGGGGGGATACATCTACGAGCAGTACTTC,CASSYSGGYIYEQYF
-,-,TRBV9,TRBJ1-4,TGTGCCAGCAGCGTATACGGGGGGGACGAAAAACTGTTTTTT,CASSVYGGDEKLFF
-,-,TRBV29-1,TRBJ2-7,TGCAGCGTTGGGGAGGTAGGCGAGCAGTACTTC,CSVGEVGEQYF
-,-,TRBV6-1,TRBJ2-2,TGTGCCAGCAGTGAGAGGAGCCCCGGGGAGCTGTTTTTT,CASSERSPGELFF
-,TRBD1,TRBV25-1,TRBJ2-5,TGTGCCAGCAGTGACCCCGGACAGGTGGGAGAGACCCAGTACTTC,CASSDPGQVGETQYF
-,-,TRBV5-6,TRBJ2-1,TGTGCCAGCAGCTTGGTCGGGTCCTACAATGAGCAGTTCTTC,CASSLVGSYNEQFF
-,TRBD2,TRBV14,TRBJ2-7,TGTGCCAGCAGCCCACTAGCGACGAGCTCCTACGAGCAGTACTTC,CASSPLATSSYEQYF
-,-,TRBV28,TRBJ2-7,TGTGCCAGCAGCCTTCCGTCAACCACAGGTTACGAGCAGTACTTC,CASSLPSTTGYEQYF
-,-,TRBV29-1,TRBJ1-1,TGCAGCGCCCTTGGGTTACAGGGTGGAGCTTTCTTT,CSALGLQGGAFF